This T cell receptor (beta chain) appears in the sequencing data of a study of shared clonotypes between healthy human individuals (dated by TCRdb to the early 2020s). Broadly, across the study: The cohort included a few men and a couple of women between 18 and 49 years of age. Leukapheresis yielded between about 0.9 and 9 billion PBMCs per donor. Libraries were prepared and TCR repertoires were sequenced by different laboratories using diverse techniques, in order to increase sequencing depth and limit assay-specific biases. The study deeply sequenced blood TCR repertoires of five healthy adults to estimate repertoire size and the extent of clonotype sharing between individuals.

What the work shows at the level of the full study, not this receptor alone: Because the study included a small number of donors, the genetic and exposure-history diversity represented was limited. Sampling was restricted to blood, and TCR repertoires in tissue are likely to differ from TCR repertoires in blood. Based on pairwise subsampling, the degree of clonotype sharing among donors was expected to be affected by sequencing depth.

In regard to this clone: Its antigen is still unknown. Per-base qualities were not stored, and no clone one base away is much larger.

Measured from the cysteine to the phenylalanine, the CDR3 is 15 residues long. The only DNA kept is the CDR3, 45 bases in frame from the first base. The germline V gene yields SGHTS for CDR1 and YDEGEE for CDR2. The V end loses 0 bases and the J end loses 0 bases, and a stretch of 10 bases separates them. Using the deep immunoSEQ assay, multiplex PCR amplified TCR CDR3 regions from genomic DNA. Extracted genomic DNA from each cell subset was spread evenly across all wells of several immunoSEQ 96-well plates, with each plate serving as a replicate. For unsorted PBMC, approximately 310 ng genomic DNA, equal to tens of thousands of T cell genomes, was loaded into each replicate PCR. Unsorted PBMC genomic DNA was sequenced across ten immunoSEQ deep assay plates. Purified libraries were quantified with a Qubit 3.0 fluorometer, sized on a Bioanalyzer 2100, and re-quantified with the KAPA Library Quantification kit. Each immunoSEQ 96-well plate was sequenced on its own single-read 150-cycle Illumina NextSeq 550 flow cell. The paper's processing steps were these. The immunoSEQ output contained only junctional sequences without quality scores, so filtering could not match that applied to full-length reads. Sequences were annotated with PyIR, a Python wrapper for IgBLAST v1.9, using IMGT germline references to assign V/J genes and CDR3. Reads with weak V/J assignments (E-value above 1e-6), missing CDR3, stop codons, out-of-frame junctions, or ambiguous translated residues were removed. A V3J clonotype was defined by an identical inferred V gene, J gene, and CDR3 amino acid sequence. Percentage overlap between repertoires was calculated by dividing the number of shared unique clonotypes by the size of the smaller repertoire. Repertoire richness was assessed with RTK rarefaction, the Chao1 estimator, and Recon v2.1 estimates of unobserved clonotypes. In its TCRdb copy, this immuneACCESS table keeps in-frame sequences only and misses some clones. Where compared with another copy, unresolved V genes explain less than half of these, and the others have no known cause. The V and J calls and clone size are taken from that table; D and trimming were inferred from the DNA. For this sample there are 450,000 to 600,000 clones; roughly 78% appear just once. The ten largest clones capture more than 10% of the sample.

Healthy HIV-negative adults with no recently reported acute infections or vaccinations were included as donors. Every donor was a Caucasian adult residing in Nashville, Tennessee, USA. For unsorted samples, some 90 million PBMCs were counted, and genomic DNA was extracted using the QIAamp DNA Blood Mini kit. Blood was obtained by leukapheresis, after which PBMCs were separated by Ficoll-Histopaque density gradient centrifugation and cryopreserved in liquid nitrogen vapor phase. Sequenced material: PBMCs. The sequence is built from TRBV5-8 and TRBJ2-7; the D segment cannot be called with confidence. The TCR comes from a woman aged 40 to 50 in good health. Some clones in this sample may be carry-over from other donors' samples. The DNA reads TGTGCCAGCAGCTTGGCCATTTTGAGCTCCTACGAGCAGTACTTC. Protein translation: CASSLAILSSYEQYF.